The 21 T cell receptor beta chains presented below share a single source sample, sequenced in a study of T-cell memory formation after mild COVID-19. TCRdb passed the 5' RACE reads through MiXCR, listing each CDR3 protein once. Here the sample spans around 400,000 distinct CDR3 sequences, roughly a quarter being singletons. The specimen sequenced was PBMCs or a T cell subset sorted from them (not recorded which). The receptors originated from an adult woman who had mild COVID-19 (a few samples of this study predate the infection). Cell type and time point are not known.

This sequence joins TRBV4-3 and TRBJ1-4; TRBD1 matches at 7 bases. V shed 5 bases, J shed 5 bases, and the junction held 8 bases outside the gene matches. The CDR3 loop spans 15 amino acids. Germline assignment: CDR1 LGHNA and CDR2 YSLEER. The CDR3 DNA sequence: TGCGCCAGCAGCGCACCGGGACAGCGGAATGAAAAACTGTTTTTT. Its translation is CASSAPGQRNEKLFF.

The chain employs TRBV18 and TRBJ2-2; 9 nucleotides line up with TRBD1. The CDR3 is 16 amino acids. With 6 bases clipped from V and 3 bases from J, the junction kept 8 bases outside the gene matches. Germline lookup yields CDR1 KGHSH and CDR2 LQKENI. CDR3 bases: TGTGCCAGCTCGCAACAGGGGGCGTCGGACACCGGGGAGCTGTTTTTT. It specifies CASSQQGASDTGELFF.

This clonotype occurred many times. The genes are TRBV5-1 and TRBJ2-3, with a possible D match to TRBD1 (6 bases). The germline CDR1 and CDR2 sequences are SGHRS and YFSETQ. V was cut by 4 bases and J by 2 bases, with 11 bases left in between. This CDR3 comprises 14 residues. CDR3 sequence (DNA): TGCGCCAGCAGCGGCACAGGGTCCACAGATACGCAGTATTTT. Protein sequence: CASSGTGSTDTQYF.

The chain employs TRBV27 and TRBJ2-7; TRBD2 is a possible D gene (6 bases). Germline-derived CDR1 and CDR2 are MNHEY and SMNVEV (reference sequence). The CDR3 has 15 amino acids. Trimming stripped 3 bases from V and 5 bases from J, with 17 bases between. The CDR3 loop is CASSFKGGPSDEQYF. The CDR3 nucleotides are TGTGCCAGCAGTTTCAAGGGAGGACCTAGCGACGAGCAGTACTTC.

This clonotype was picked up a small number of times. The chain uses TRBV14 and TRBJ2-7, with D possibly matching TRBD2 (6 bases). V was clipped by 1 base and J by 12 bases, with 16 bases between them. CDR3 size: 13 residues. Per germline, CDR1 SGHDN and CDR2 FVKESK. The CDR3 region is CASSQGDRERRYF. Here the CDR3 DNA reads TGTGCCAGCAGCCAAGGGGACCGGGAGAGGAGGTACTTC.

This clonotype was detected only a few times. The rearrangement joins TRBV18 to TRBJ2-3; D might be TRBD1 or TRBD2, each matching 5 bases. V gave up 3 bases and J gave up 2 bases, with 12 bases separating them. CDR1 and CDR2 (germline): KGHSH, LQKENI. The CDR3 runs to 15 residues. The CDR3 DNA reads as TGTGCCAGCTCACCCCCCGGGGCAGCCACAGATACGCAGTATTTT. It specifies CASSPPGAATDTQYF.

V and J are TRBV4-3 and TRBJ2-1, with TRBD2 as a possible D gene (5 bases). The CDR3 length is 13 residues. Germline V gene sequence: CDR1 LGHNA, CDR2 YSLEER. The ends were cut back, 0 bases at V and 10 bases at J, with 10 bases in the middle. The CDR3 is CASSQEAEREQFF. In DNA form, the CDR3 reads TGCGCCAGCAGCCAAGAGGCAGAGCGGGAGCAGTTCTTC.

This clonotype was seen a few times. The V and J genes are TRBV6-5 and TRBJ2-1, with TRBD1 matching over 10 bases. Trimming at V came to 2 bases and at J to 4 bases, leaving 8 bases not matched to a gene. In germline, CDR1 is MNHEY, CDR2 SVGAGI. CDR3 length: 17 amino acids. The CDR3 here is CASSYQGTGVGYNEQFF. DNA for the CDR3: TGTGCCAGCAGTTACCAGGGGACAGGGGTAGGTTACAATGAGCAGTTCTTC.

The chain employs TRBV6-1 and TRBJ2-5; 9 bases are a match to TRBD2. This CDR3 is 13 amino acids long. Trimming removed 7 bases from V and 3 bases from J; junction bases left unmatched: 3. Germline V CDR1 and CDR2: MNHNS, SASEGT. The CDR3 spells CASTRLAEETQYF. The CDR3 DNA reads TGTGCCAGCACCCGACTAGCGGAAGAGACCCAGTACTTC.

For this clonotype: A clone one base away is much larger, so this may be a read error. The chain couples TRBV5-4 to TRBJ2-1; 11 bases agree with TRBD2. This CDR3 is built from 15 residues. Germline V CDR1 and CDR2: SGHNT, YYREEE (reference sequence). CDR3 sequence reads: CASSRTSGYYTEQFF. CDR3 in DNA: TGTGCCAGCAGCAGGACTAGCGGGTACTACACTGAGCAGTTCTTC.

The gene calls are TRBV7-2 and TRBJ1-5; 7 bases agree with TRBD1. V was pared by 7 bases and J by 7 bases, with 13 bases of the junction left unmatched. CDR1 and CDR2 (germline): SGHTA, FQGNSA. The CDR3 sequence is 15 residues long. The CDR3 loop reads CASTTDRRGWQPQHF. The CDR3 DNA is TGTGCCAGCACAACGGACAGGAGAGGATGGCAGCCCCAGCATTTT.

This clonotype was detected a few times. V gene TRBV12-3 or TRBV12-4 combines with J gene TRBJ1-1; TRBD1 aligns across 7 bases. Unmatched junction bases numbered 5, after V lost 3 bases and J lost 4 bases. The CDR3 covers 14 residues. CDR3 sequence reads: CASSLSQGVTEAFF. Written as DNA, the CDR3 is TGTGCCAGCAGTTTGTCGCAGGGGGTCACTGAAGCTTTCTTT.

This sequence joins TRBV14 and TRBJ2-1, with TRBD2 matching 10 bases. The CDR3 sequence is 17 residues long. Germline V gene lookup returns CDR1 SGHDN and CDR2 FVKESK. The V segment lost 5 bases and the J segment 11 bases; nucleotides outside the gene matches: 18. The CDR3 protein is CASSFALGLAERTKQFF. DNA for the CDR3: TGTGCCAGCAGCTTCGCCCTTGGACTAGCGGAACGAACTAAGCAGTTCTTC.

This chain uses TRBV4-3 with TRBJ2-6, with TRBD1 matching 7 bases. V lost 3 bases and J lost 0; bases outside the gene matches: 2. Germline V CDR1 and CDR2: LGHNA, YSLEER. The CDR3 length is 16 residues. The CDR3 loop reads CASSQRQGSGANVLTF. CDR3 sequence (DNA): TGCGCCAGCAGCCAGAGACAGGGCTCTGGGGCCAACGTCCTGACTTTC.

The chain is built from TRBV7-9 and TRBJ2-5, with 9 bases that match TRBD1. V shed 4 bases, J shed 4 bases, and the junction held 7 bases outside the gene matches. The CDR3 has 15 amino acids. Looked up from germline, CDR1 is SEHNR and CDR2 is FQNEAQ (reference sequence). The CDR3 sequence: CASSSRDREIETQYF. CDR3 sequence (DNA): TGTGCCAGCAGCTCCCGGGACAGGGAGATAGAGACCCAGTACTTC.

The gene calls are TRBV11-3 and TRBJ2-3; 7 bases are shared with TRBD2. The CDR3 has 14 amino acids. J gave up 6 bases and V 3 bases, and 6 bases lay outside the gene matches. Germline V gives CDR1 SGHNT, CDR2 YENEEA. The chain's CDR3 is CASSFRGTTDTQYF. CDR3 nucleotides: TGTGCCAGCAGCTTTAGAGGGACTACGGATACGCAGTATTTT.

This clonotype came up a few times. The chain combines TRBV20-1 with TRBJ2-1; 11 bases agree with TRBD2. Looked up from germline, CDR1 is DFQATT and CDR2 is SNEGSKA (reference sequence). This CDR3 spans 14 amino acids. Trimming took 3 bases from V and 9 from J; bases not matched to a gene: 7. DNA of the CDR3: TGCAGTGCTAGTAGCGGGGGGGCTGGGTCTGAGCAGTTCTTC. Its translation: CSASSGGAGSEQFF.

This sequence joins TRBV7-9 and TRBJ2-3; perhaps TRBD2 as D (5 bases). This CDR3 has 16 residues. Deletions cut 0 bases from V and 0 bases from J, with 10 bases between. CDR1 SEHNR and CDR2 FQNEAQ come from the germline V gene (reference sequence). The DNA for the CDR3 is TGTGCCAGCAGCTTAGCGATACTAGTAAGCACAGATACGCAGTATTTT. It specifies CASSLAILVSTDTQYF. The whole variable domain, filled in from reference TRBV7-9 and TRBJ2-3, reads DTGVSQNPRHKITKRGQNVTFRCDPISEHNRLYWYRQTLGQGPEFLTYFQNEAQLEKSRLLSDRFSAERPKGSFSTLEIQRTEQGDSAMYLCASSLAILVSTDTQYFGPGTRLTVL.

This clonotype showed up just a few times. The CDR3 region is CASSFLLAQDEQFF. CDR3 coding DNA: TGTGCCAGCAGCTTTTTACTAGCGCAAGATGAGCAGTTCTTC. This sequence joins TRBV11-2 and TRBJ2-1, with TRBD2 matching over 7 bases. Germline CDR1 SGHAT, CDR2 FQNNGV. J gave up 8 bases and V 3 bases, and 7 bases lay outside the gene matches. The CDR3 is made up of 14 amino acids.

This clonotype was recorded many times. V gene TRBV7-2 combines with J gene TRBJ2-1; D possibly corresponds to TRBD1 (6 bases). The germline V gene has CDR1 SGHTA and CDR2 FQGNSA. The CDR3 extends over 15 amino acids. V gave up 4 bases and J gave up 5 bases, with 15 bases separating them. CDR3 in DNA: TGTGCCAGCAGCTCCACAGGGCTACCCAACAATGAGCAGTTCTTC. Its protein product is CASSSTGLPNNEQFF.

This clonotype was seen only a few times. V is TRBV19 and J is TRBJ1-1; TRBD1 matches at 10 bases. Germline CDR1 and CDR2: LNHDA and SQIVND (reference sequence). Trimming cost V 6 bases and J 1 base; bases outside gene matches: 5. The CDR3 has 15 residues. The CDR3, as DNA: TGTGCCAGTAGGACGGGACAGGGGTGGAACACTGAAGCTTTCTTT. This codes for CASRTGQGWNTEAFF.